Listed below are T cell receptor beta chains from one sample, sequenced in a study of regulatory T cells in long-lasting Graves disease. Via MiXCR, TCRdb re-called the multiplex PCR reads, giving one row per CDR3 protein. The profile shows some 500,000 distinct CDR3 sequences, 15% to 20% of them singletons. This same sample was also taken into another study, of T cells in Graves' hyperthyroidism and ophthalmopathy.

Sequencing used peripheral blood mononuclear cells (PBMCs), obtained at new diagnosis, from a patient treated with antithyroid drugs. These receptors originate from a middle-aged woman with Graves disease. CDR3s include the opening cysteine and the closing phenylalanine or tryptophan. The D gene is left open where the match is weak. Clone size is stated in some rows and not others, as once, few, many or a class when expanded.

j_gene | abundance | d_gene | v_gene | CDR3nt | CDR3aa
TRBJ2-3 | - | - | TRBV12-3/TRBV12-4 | TGTGCCAGCAGACCTAGGTGGGGATCAGATACGCAGTATTTT | CASRPRWGSDTQYF
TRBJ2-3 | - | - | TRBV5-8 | TGTGCCAGCAGCCTCCATACTGGCACAGATACGCAGTATTTT | CASSLHTGTDTQYF
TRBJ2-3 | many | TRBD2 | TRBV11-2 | TGTGCCAGCAGCTCCCCCCCCCAGGAGCGGGGGGGCACATATACGCAGTATTTT | CASSSPPQERGGTYTQYF
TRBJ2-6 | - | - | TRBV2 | TGTGCCAGCAGTGGACCAGATTCTGGGGCCAACGTCCTGACTTTC | CASSGPDSGANVLTF
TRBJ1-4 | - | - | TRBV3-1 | TGTGCCAGCAGCCAGATTCGGGGGCCTAATGAAAAACTGTTTTTT | CASSQIRGPNEKLFF
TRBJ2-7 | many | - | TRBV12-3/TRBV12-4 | TGTGCCAGCAGCTACAGGAGCTCCTACGAGCAGTACTTC | CASSYRSSYEQYF
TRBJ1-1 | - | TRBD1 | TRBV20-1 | TGCAGTGCCAAACAGGGGGCATCAACTGAAGCTTTCTTT | CSAKQGASTEAFF
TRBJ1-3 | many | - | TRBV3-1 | TGTGCCAGCAGCCAAGACGGCGAGTACACCATATATTTT | CASSQDGEYTIYF
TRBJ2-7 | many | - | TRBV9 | TGTGCCAGCAGCGTAGGAGGTGTGGCGGAGCAGTACTTC | CASSVGGVAEQYF
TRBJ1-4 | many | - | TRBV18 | TGTGCCAGCTCACCCCGGAACAATGAAAAACTGTTTTTT | CASSPRNNEKLFF
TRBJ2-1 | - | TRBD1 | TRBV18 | TGTGCCAGCTCACCCCTCGGGACAGGGGTAAGGGAGCAGTTCTTC | CASSPLGTGVREQFF
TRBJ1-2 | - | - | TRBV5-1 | TGCGCCAGCAGCTTGGATTTGGGGGACTATGGCTACACCTTC | CASSLDLGDYGYTF
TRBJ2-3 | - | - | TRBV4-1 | TGCGCCAGCAGCCAAGGTACCCTAGGAAACACAGATACGCAGTATTTT | CASSQGTLGNTDTQYF
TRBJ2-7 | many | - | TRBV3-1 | TGTGCCAGCAGCCAAGCTCGAGGGGGACCCTACGAGCAGTACTTC | CASSQARGGPYEQYF
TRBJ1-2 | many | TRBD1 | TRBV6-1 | TGTGCCAGCAGGGGAGACAGGGGGCCAAACTATGGCTACACCTTC | CASRGDRGPNYGYTF
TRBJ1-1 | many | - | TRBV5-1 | TGCGCCAGCAGCTGGTGGGCAGGGACTGAAGCTTTCTTT | CASSWWAGTEAFF
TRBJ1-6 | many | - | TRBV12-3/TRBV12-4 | TGTGCCAGCAGCCACCTGAAAAGACAGGCGAAGTCACCCCTCCACTTT | CASSHLKRQAKSPLHF
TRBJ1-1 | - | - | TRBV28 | TGTGCCAGCTATCGTTTTCGACGGAACACTGAAGCTTTCTTT | CASYRFRRNTEAFF
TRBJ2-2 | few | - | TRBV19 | TGTGCCAGTAGTAGGATGGAGGGAATCGGGGAGCTGTTTTTT | CASSRMEGIGELFF
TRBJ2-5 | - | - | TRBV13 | TGTGCCAGCAGCCTCAGACAGGCCCAAGAGACCCAGTACTTC | CASSLRQAQETQYF
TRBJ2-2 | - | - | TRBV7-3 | TGTGCCAGCAGCTCCGACGGGGGAGCCACCGGGGAGCTGTTTTTT | CASSSDGGATGELFF
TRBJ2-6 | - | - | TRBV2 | TGTGCCAGCAGTCCGTCTGGGTACGGTGGGGCCAACGTCCTGACTTTC | CASSPSGYGGANVLTF
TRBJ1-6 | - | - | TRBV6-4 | TGTGCCAGCAGTGACGCTGTTAATTCACCCCTCCACTTT | CASSDAVNSPLHF
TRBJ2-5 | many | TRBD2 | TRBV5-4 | TGTGCCAGCAGCGGGGTTAGCGGGGGCGGCCAACCAAGAAGCCGAGAGACCCAGTACTTC | CASSGVSGGGQPRSRETQYF
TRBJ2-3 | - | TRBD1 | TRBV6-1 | TGTGCCAGCGGCCCGGTGACAGGGGGCGCAGATACGCAGTATTTT | CASGPVTGGADTQYF
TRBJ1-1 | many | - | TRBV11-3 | TGTGCCAGCAGCCCCGAACGCGCCCAGGACACTGAAGCTTTCTTT | CASSPERAQDTEAFF
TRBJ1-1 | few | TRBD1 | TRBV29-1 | TGCAGCGTCGTACCGGGACAGACTATGAACACTGAAACTTTCTTT | CSVVPGQTMNTETFF
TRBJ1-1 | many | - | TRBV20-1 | TGCAGTGCTATCCGGACTCAAAACACTGAAGCTTTCTTT | CSAIRTQNTEAFF
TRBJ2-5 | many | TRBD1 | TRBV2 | TGTGCCAGCAGTGAATCCGGACAGGGAGAAGAGACCCAGTACTTC | CASSESGQGEETQYF
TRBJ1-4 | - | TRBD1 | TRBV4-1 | TGCGCCAGCGCCACAGGGGTGGCTGAGGAAAAACTGTTTTTT | CASATGVAEEKLFF
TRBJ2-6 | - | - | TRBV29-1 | TGCAGCGTCCTCGCGGGGTCTGGGGCCAACGTCCTGACTTTC | CSVLAGSGANVLTF
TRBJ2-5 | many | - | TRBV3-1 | TGTGCCAGCAGCCAAGATCGGATAGCCGGGGCTCTTTGCTTC | CASSQDRIAGALCF
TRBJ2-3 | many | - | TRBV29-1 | TGCAGCGTTGAAGGCGCGGGACCCCGGGGGAGTACGCAGTATTTT | CSVEGAGPRGSTQYF
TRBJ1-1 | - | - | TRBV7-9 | TGTGCCAGCAGCTTATCCGGGACGGAAACTTTGACTGAAGCTTTCTTT | CASSLSGTETLTEAFF
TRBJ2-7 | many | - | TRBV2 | TGTGCCAGCGGAGGCTACGAGCAGTACTTC | CASGGYEQYF
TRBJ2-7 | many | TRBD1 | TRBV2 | TGTGCCAGCAGTGTTTACGGGACAGGGGGCAACGAGCAGTACTTC | CASSVYGTGGNEQYF
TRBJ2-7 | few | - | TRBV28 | TGTGCCAGCAGCCCAGGACAGATCCAACGCGAGCAGTACTTC | CASSPGQIQREQYF